This TCR beta chain was sequenced for a study of T cells in Graves' hyperthyroidism and ophthalmopathy. Study summary: Peripheral blood samples were taken at initial diagnosis, prior to any treatment.

Template material for amplifying TCR beta CDR3 regions consisted of RNA transcripts. The HTBI primer set drove a first-round RT-PCR of the TCR CDR3. TCRdb ran MiXCR on the multiplex PCR reads and lists one entry per CDR3 protein. The sample has around 610,000 distinct CDR3 sequences; approximately 15% are singletons. Patients showing uncontrolled infection, other autoimmune disease, pregnancy or lactation were ineligible. Study conclusions and caveats: A model using 13 V-J features told ophthalmopathy apart from stable hyperthyroidism. The model identified upcoming ophthalmopathy a median approximately 6.5 months ahead of onset.

This CDR3 has 15 amino acids. Trimming removed 1 base at V and 10 bases at J, with 20 bases between. Germline CDR1 and CDR2: SGHDN and FVKESK. Of note for this clonotype: Its antigen is not identified.

The chain links TRBV14 to TRBJ2-7; TRBD2 might be the D (6 bases). Sequencing was done on a sample of blood. This TCR was sampled from a middle-aged woman with Graves' ophthalmopathy. CDR3 bases: TGTGCCAGCAGCCAAGGCGGGATGTCCCTCGCTGATCAGTACTTC. Amino acid sequence: CASSQGGMSLADQYF.